This record covers a single T cell receptor (beta chain). CDR1 is MNHEY and CDR2 is SVGAGI in the germline V gene. Trimming pared 5 bases from V and 3 bases from J, leaving 2 bases between. The CDR3 runs 10 residues. The sample belongs to a study of blood T cell repertoires in COVID-19. Overall study context: Acute-phase and convalescent COVID-19 samples originated in the United States, Italy and Spain.

Per the study methods: Amplified reference gene primers provided the basis for estimating nucleated cell counts. Sequencing was performed with immunoSEQ multiplex PCR; in TCRdb, only in-frame clones are kept and a portion is missing. The V and J calls and clone size were taken over from that table, and D and trimming were inferred from the DNA. The repertoire holds about 40,000 clones, with about 90% as singletons. This TCR came from a man in his fifties or sixties with COVID-19, enrolled during active disease. V and J are TRBV6-5 and TRBJ2-7; D is unclear. The sequenced material came from peripheral blood. The CDR3 nucleotides are TGTGCCAGCAGTCTCTACGAGCAGTACTTC. This translates into CASSLYEQYF.